Listed here is a single TCR beta chain. This record comes from a study of blood T cell repertoires in COVID-19. Looking at the study overall: Spain, Italy and the United States supplied samples that represented acute and convalescent COVID-19. T cells, B-cell-depleted T cells, or PBMCs supplied cDNA or gDNA.

Clones were sequenced by immunoSEQ multiplex PCR, and TCRdb holds only the in-frame ones, with some missing. Of approximately 250,000 clones in the sample, nearly 85% were seen once. The sequence was obtained from a human donor in a cohort sampled during active COVID-19. The sequenced material came from peripheral blood.

The CDR3 reads CASSLEAGKDTQYF. In DNA form, the CDR3 reads TGTGCCAGCAGCTTGGAAGCGGGGAAAGATACGCAGTATTTT. The genes are TRBV5-5 and TRBJ2-3, with 7 bases matching TRBD2. This CDR3 is 14 amino acids long. Trimming cost V 0 bases and J 5 bases; bases outside gene matches: 3. Germline V CDR1 and CDR2: SGHKS, YYEKEE (reference sequence).